These 26 T cell receptor beta chains came from one sample sequenced in a study of T-cell memory formation after mild COVID-19. A single record per CDR3 protein comes from TCRdb applying MiXCR to the 5' RACE reads. The table has tens of thousands of distinct CDR3 sequences, around 21% seen once; the top ten hold 1.5% to 1.7%. The sequencing sample was made of PBMCs or a T cell subset sorted from them (not recorded which). These receptors were taken from an adult who had mild COVID-19 (a few samples of this study predate the infection). Cell type and time point are not known.

The chain joins TRBV29-1 to TRBJ1-2; D gene uncertain. This CDR3 comprises 11 residues. Deletions cut 2 bases from V and 3 bases from J, with 4 bases between. Germline CDR1 reads SQVTM; CDR2 reads ANQGSEA. The CDR3 sequence is CSVELDYGYTF. CDR3 DNA: TGCAGCGTTGAATTGGACTATGGCTACACCTTC.

This clonotype was recorded a few times. This chain connects TRBV29-1 to TRBJ1-1; no clear D. Germline loops: CDR1 SQVTM, CDR2 ANQGSEA. V was clipped by 2 bases and J by 5 bases, with 15 bases between them. The CDR3 is 14 residues long. The CDR3 loop reads CSVEPPARKTEAFF. CDR3 DNA: TGCAGCGTTGAACCGCCCGCGAGGAAGACTGAAGCTTTCTTT.

This clonotype was seen at least ten times. This chain connects TRBV30 to TRBJ1-1; D not resolved. The germline V and J ends were trimmed by 0 bases and 0 bases, with 8 bases remaining between them. CDR3 length equals 14 residues. Per the germline V gene, CDR1 is GTSNPN and CDR2 is SVGIG (reference sequence). The CDR3 is CAWSVLGLNTEAFF. The CDR3 coding sequence is TGTGCCTGGAGTGTATTAGGCTTGAACACTGAAGCTTTCTTT.

This rearrangement joins TRBV29-1 to TRBJ1-1; D perhaps matches TRBD1 (5 bases). The CDR3 totals 13 residues. Per the germline V gene, CDR1 is SQVTM and CDR2 is ANQGSEA. V was shortened by 3 bases and J by 8 bases, with 16 bases between the two germline ends. The chain's CDR3 is CSVEGPGGGEAFF. The CDR3 DNA reads as TGCAGCGTTGAGGGACCGGGCGGGGGAGAAGCTTTCTTT. Full variable domain (missing parts from reference TRBV29-1 and TRBJ1-1): SAVISQKPSRDICQRGTSLTIQCQVDSQVTMMFWYRQQPGQSLTLIATANQGSEATYESGFVIDKFPISRPNLTFSTLTVSNMSPEDSSIYLCSVEGPGGGEAFFGQGTRLTVV.

The table lists this clonotype with many counts. The chain joins TRBV12-3 or TRBV12-4 to TRBJ2-1; D remains ambiguous. V lost 1 base to trimming and J lost 2 bases, with 12 bases between them. The CDR3 contains 16 residues. CDR3 residues: CASSLGLIRTYNEQFF. The CDR3 bases are TGTGCCAGCAGTTTAGGTCTCATCCGGACCTACAATGAGCAGTTCTTC.

This clonotype was observed at least ten times. CDR3 loop: CASSLVQGGGANVLTF. CDR3 DNA: TGTGCCAGCAGTTTAGTGCAGGGGGGTGGGGCCAACGTCCTGACTTTC. The J gene is TRBJ2-6, the V gene TRBV12-3 or TRBV12-4, with D possibly TRBD1 on 7 matching bases. The CDR3 runs 16 residues. V lost 1 base, J lost 3 bases, and 10 bases lay in between.

This clonotype showed up many times. This chain uses TRBV12-3 or TRBV12-4 with TRBJ1-2; TRBD1 might be the D (6 bases). V was shortened by 4 bases and J by 3 bases, with 9 bases between the two germline ends. The CDR3 totals 13 residues. The chain's CDR3 is CASSSQGHYGYTF. CDR3 coding DNA: TGTGCCAGCAGTTCACAGGGCCACTATGGCTACACCTTC.

The rearrangement joins TRBV12-3 or TRBV12-4 to TRBJ2-7, with TRBD2 matching 9 bases. The J segment lost 4 bases and the V segment lost 1 base, leaving 5 bases of the junction unmatched. CDR3 length equals 15 residues. CDR3 protein: CASSLVAGDFYEQYF. The CDR3 region has the DNA TGTGCCAGCAGTTTAGTAGCGGGGGATTTTTACGAGCAGTACTTC.

At least ten counts were recorded for this clonotype. This sequence joins TRBV30 and TRBJ2-3; D not resolved. CDR1 and CDR2 (germline): GTSNPN, SVGIG (reference sequence). The length of the CDR3 is 14 residues. V shed 0 bases and J shed 8 bases, with 15 bases lying between them. The CDR3 DNA is TGTGCCTGGAGTGTACTCCCCGTCCCCAGTACGCAGTATTTT. It encodes CAWSVLPVPSTQYF.

In this sample, this clonotype turned up many times. The chain combines TRBV12-3 or TRBV12-4 with TRBJ2-1; D may be TRBD2 (5 bases). The V gene lost 4 bases and the J gene lost 4 bases, with 11 bases spanning the gap. The CDR3 loop spans 14 amino acids. The CDR3 DNA sequence: TGTGCCAGCAGTTCTTCCCGGGGTTACAATGAGCAGTTCTTC. Translation: CASSSSRGYNEQFF.

This clonotype was recorded at least ten times. This chain uses TRBV5-1 with TRBJ2-7; D is tentatively TRBD1 or TRBD2 (5 bases each). Germline CDR1 SGHRS, CDR2 YFSETQ. The CDR3 consists of 16 residues. V dropped 4 bases and J dropped 0 bases, with 17 bases sitting between them. This chain's CDR3 is CASSVGPPGASYEQYF. DNA of the CDR3: TGCGCCAGCAGCGTCGGGCCCCCCGGGGCCTCCTACGAGCAGTACTTC.

The J gene is TRBJ2-5, the V gene TRBV24-1; TRBD1 agrees at 7 bases. Germline assignment: CDR1 KGHDR and CDR2 SFDVKD. The CDR3 covers 13 residues. Trimming took 5 bases from V and 2 from J; bases not matched to a gene: 1. The CDR3 sequence is CATSGDSQETQYF. The CDR3, as DNA: TGTGCCACCAGTGGGGACAGTCAAGAGACCCAGTACTTC.

This clonotype occurred once. The chain carries TRBV7-9 and TRBJ1-3; D remains unclear. Trimming cost V 4 bases and J 0 bases, with 7 bases left between them. The CDR3 runs 14 residues. The germline V gene encodes CDR1 SEHNR and CDR2 FQNEAQ (reference sequence). CDR3 sequence (DNA): TGTGCCAGCAGCTACGGAGCCTCTGGAAACACCATATATTTT. Its translation: CASSYGASGNTIYF.

The sample holds many counts of this clonotype. The V and J genes are TRBV7-2 and TRBJ2-3; no clear D. The CDR3 length is 13 residues. Germline V gene data show CDR1 as SGHTA and CDR2 as FQGNSA. Trimming left V 5 bases short and J 6 bases short, with 12 bases between. The CDR3, as DNA: TGTGCCAGCAGCCTTACGAACGGGGATACGCAGTATTTT. Translation: CASSLTNGDTQYF.

This clonotype occurred many times. The chain employs TRBV18 and TRBJ1-1, with 7 bases aligning to TRBD1. CDR1 is KGHSH, CDR2 LQKENI, per germline. J lost 4 bases, V lost 3 bases, and 20 bases had no gene match. The CDR3 has 19 amino acids. The CDR3: CASSPMVTQVSTGSTEAFF. DNA for the CDR3: TGTGCCAGCTCACCTATGGTAACACAGGTCTCGACAGGGAGCACTGAAGCTTTCTTT.

This clonotype was observed a handful of times. This sequence joins TRBV3-1 and TRBJ1-6; the match to TRBD1 covers 9 bases. J was trimmed by 8 bases and V by 8 bases; bases with no gene match: 7. This CDR3 contains 14 residues. CDR1 and CDR2 from the germline V gene are LGHDT and YNNKEL (reference sequence). The CDR3 spells CASSKGQGYSPLHF. Written as DNA, the CDR3 is TGTGCCAGCTCGAAGGGACAGGGTTATTCACCCCTCCACTTT.

The CDR3 DNA follows: TGTGCCAGCAGCTTGGCCGGGAAGGTGGATACGCAGTATTTT. This gives the protein CASSLAGKVDTQYF. The chain recombines TRBV5-4 with TRBJ2-3, with D maybe TRBD2 (5 bases). The germline V and J ends were trimmed by 0 bases and 6 bases, with 11 bases remaining between them. The CDR3 runs to 14 residues. The germline gives CDR1 SGHNT, CDR2 YYREEE (reference sequence).

This clonotype was counted many times. The genes are TRBV5-4 and TRBJ2-5; TRBD1 or TRBD2 may be the D gene (5 bases each). The CDR3 extends over 14 amino acids. Germline V gives CDR1 SGHNT, CDR2 YYREEE (reference sequence). Trimming took off 4 bases at V and 2 bases at J, with 12 bases between the two ends. In DNA form, the CDR3 reads TGTGCCAGCAGCCTAACCGGGACGCAAGAGACCCAGTACTTC. It codes for CASSLTGTQETQYF.

This clonotype has at least ten counts. This chain uses TRBV7-2 with TRBJ2-3; D is possibly TRBD1 (6 bases). The germline CDR1 and CDR2 sequences are SGHTA and FQGNSA. Trimming shortened V by 1 base and J by 9 bases, and 14 bases separated the two germline ends. The CDR3 covers 14 residues. The chain's CDR3 is CASSLDFGQKTQYF. The CDR3 coding sequence is TGTGCCAGCAGCTTAGATTTTGGACAGAAGACGCAGTATTTT.

This clonotype has at least ten counts. The chain has TRBV20-1 and TRBJ2-3; unclear D gene. The germline V gene encodes CDR1 DFQATT and CDR2 SNEGSKA (reference sequence). There are 15 residues in the CDR3. Trimming took 3 bases from V and 3 from J, leaving 16 bases between them. This CDR3 is CSASFRAEGTDTQYF. The CDR3 DNA reads TGCAGTGCTAGTTTCCGCGCCGAAGGTACAGATACGCAGTATTTT.

The V call is TRBV4-1, the J call TRBJ1-1; the D is unclear. CDR1 and CDR2 (germline): MGHRA, YSYEKL. V lost 0 bases and J lost 5, with 22 bases in between. CDR3 length: 18 residues. CDR3 nucleotide sequence: TGCGCCAGCAGCCAAGACTTTATACTGGGTGGTGGTAGTACTGAAGCTTTCTTT. Translation gives CASSQDFILGGGSTEAFF.

The sample holds many counts of this clonotype. The genes are TRBV2 and TRBJ1-2; D remains ambiguous. The CDR3 runs to 12 residues. Trimming took 7 bases from V and 4 from J, leaving 10 bases between them. Germline V gene data show CDR1 as SNHLY and CDR2 as FYNNEI. CDR3 bases: TGTGCCAGCAAGGAGTATAGCTATGGCTACACCTTC. The encoded protein is CASKEYSYGYTF.

At least ten counts were recorded for this clonotype. The rearrangement links TRBV6-5 to TRBJ2-3, with 10 nucleotides matching TRBD2. The trim removed 4 bases at V and 3 bases at J, leaving 7 bases unmatched. Germline lookup yields CDR1 MNHEY and CDR2 SVGAGI. This CDR3 contains 16 residues. CDR3 DNA sequence: TGTGCCAGCAGTTGGGGGAGCGGGAGGGGTACAGATACGCAGTATTTT. Amino acid sequence: CASSWGSGRGTDTQYF.

This chain connects TRBV5-6 to TRBJ1-1, with a tentative D call TRBD1 (6 bases). Germline-derived CDR1 and CDR2 are SGHDT and YYEEEE. The ends were cut back, 4 bases at V and 0 bases at J, with 13 bases in the middle. CDR3 length: 15 residues. CDR3 DNA: TGTGCCAGCAGCCTCGGCGGACAGATGAACACTGAAGCTTTCTTT. Amino acids: CASSLGGQMNTEAFF.

At least ten counts were recorded for this clonotype. The J gene is TRBJ1-2, the V gene TRBV5-1; 8 positions agree with TRBD1. The CDR3 spans 14 residues. The germline gives CDR1 SGHRS, CDR2 YFSETQ. V lost 4 bases, J lost 6 bases, and 8 bases stayed unmatched. The chain's CDR3 is CASSPDRVGDGYTF. The CDR3 DNA is TGCGCCAGCAGCCCGGACAGGGTTGGGGATGGCTACACCTTC.

This clonotype was observed many times. This sequence joins TRBV12-3 or TRBV12-4 and TRBJ1-1; D unresolved. With 3 bases removed from V and 3 bases from J, the gap between germline ends came to 11 bases. CDR3 size: 14 residues. The CDR3 region is CASSFRGRDTEAFF. The DNA of the CDR3 is TGTGCCAGCAGTTTTCGTGGGAGGGACACTGAAGCTTTCTTT.